These 28 T cell receptor beta chains originate from one sample sequenced in a study. In TCRdb, the RT-PCR reads were re-called with MiXCR into one record per CDR3 protein. This sample has fewer than 800,000 distinct CDR3 sequences; 12% to 15% occur once, and the top ten carry about 3.6%. The sample was memory CD4+ T cells from blood. Every receptor here comes from a female donor in good health, serving as a healthy control.

Of note for this clonotype: One end of the junction fails to match germline, which may point to a read error. This chain uses TRBV10-3 with TRBJ1-1; 10 bases match TRBD1. CDR3 length: 13 residues. Germline lookup yields CDR1 ENHRY and CDR2 SYGVKD. The DNA for the CDR3 is TGTGCCATCACAGGACAGGGGGGGACTGAAGCTTTTTTT. This encodes CAITGQGGTEAFF.

A few counts support this clonotype. V and J are TRBV30 and TRBJ2-1, with D possibly being TRBD1 (7 bases). Germline assignment: CDR1 GTSNPN and CDR2 SVGIG (reference sequence). The CDR3 has 12 amino acids. V was pared by 8 bases and J by 8 bases, with 16 bases between. The CDR3 protein is CARRGRGDEQFF. CDR3 coding DNA: TGTGCCCGAAGGGGGCGCGGGGATGAGCAGTTCTTC. Full variable domain (rest looked up from reference TRBV30 and TRBJ2-1): SQTIHQWPATLVQPVGSPLSLECTVEGTSNPNLYWYRQAAGRGLQLLFYSVGIGQISSEVPQNLSASRPQDRQFILSSKKLLLSDSGFYLCARRGRGDEQFFGPGTRLTVL.

This clonotype was picked up many times. The chain joins TRBV15 to TRBJ1-2; TRBD1 is a possible D gene (6 bases). This CDR3 spans 16 amino acids. V dropped 0 bases and J dropped 8 bases, with 19 bases sitting between them. Germline V lookup: CDR1 LNHNV, CDR2 YYDKDF (reference sequence). This chain's CDR3 is CATSRDKNTGRYGYTF. CDR3 bases: TGTGCCACCAGCAGAGACAAAAATACAGGGAGGTACGGCTACACCTTC. The full variable domain, rest sourced from reference TRBV15 and TRBJ1-2, is DAMVIQNPRYQVTQFGKPVTLSCSQTLNHNVMYWYQQKSSQAPKLLFHYYDKDFNNEADTPDNFQSRRPNTSFCFLDIRSPGLGDTAMYLCATSRDKNTGRYGYTFGSGTRLTVV.

The rearrangement uses TRBV6-5 and TRBJ1-1; D not certain. Germline CDR1 is MNHEY and CDR2 is SVGAGI. The CDR3 extends over 13 amino acids. V lost 9 bases to trimming and J lost 6 bases, with 17 bases between them. CDR3 sequence reads: CASLRGVGSEAFF. The CDR3 DNA sequence: TGTGCCAGTCTCCGAGGCGTAGGTTCTGAAGCTTTCTTT.

As to this clonotype: The junction differs from germline at one of its ends, possibly a read error. The chain combines TRBV7-2 with TRBJ2-3, with a tentative D call TRBD1 (6 bases). The germline CDR1 and CDR2 sequences are SGHTA and FQGNSA. This CDR3 contains 13 residues. In DNA, the CDR3 is TGTGCCAGCAGCTCCAACAGGGCAGATATGCAGTATTTT. It yields the protein CASSSNRADMQYF.

This chain uses TRBV29-1 with TRBJ1-3; tentatively, D is TRBD1 (5 bases). Germline assignment: CDR1 SQVTM and CDR2 ANQGSEA. There are 18 residues in the CDR3. Trimming removed 1 base from V and 7 bases from J, with 26 bases in between. The CDR3 nucleotides read TGCAGCGTTGAAGGGGTCGGGCAGGGCTACTTGAAAGGGAACACCATATATTTT. Translation: CSVEGVGQGYLKGNTIYF.

This clonotype was detected a few times. V and J are TRBV12-5 and TRBJ2-3; D is ambiguous. From germline, CDR1 is LGHNT and CDR2 FRNRAP. Trimming stripped 2 bases from V and 12 bases from J, with 18 bases between. CDR3 length: 14 amino acids. The CDR3 loop is CASGLSPSDGAQYF. DNA for the CDR3: TGTGCTAGTGGTTTGTCTCCCTCTGATGGAGCCCAGTATTTT.

This clonotype was counted many times. One end of the junction is discordant with germline, which a read error may explain. V and J are TRBV12-3 or TRBV12-4 and TRBJ2-1, with TRBD1 identical over 7 bases. The CDR3 loop spans 14 amino acids. The CDR3 reads CAIYKGASYNEQFF. The DNA for the CDR3 is TGCGCCATCTACAAGGGGGCTTCCTACAATGAGCAGTTCTTC.

This rearrangement joins TRBV30 to TRBJ2-2; possibly TRBD1 or TRBD2 for D (5 bases each). Germline CDR1 GTSNPN, CDR2 SVGIG (reference sequence). This CDR3 contains 15 residues. The germline V and J ends were trimmed by 0 bases and 7 bases, with 15 bases remaining between them. The CDR3 DNA follows: TGTGCCTGGAGTGTACCCGGGACCCTCCACGGGGAGCTGTTTTTT. Translation: CAWSVPGTLHGELFF.

This clonotype was counted many times. The CDR3 protein is CASSFWGGGYTF. In nucleotides, the CDR3 is TGCGCCAGCAGCTTCTGGGGGGGCGGCTACACCTTC. The chain employs TRBV5-1 and TRBJ1-2; possible D gene TRBD1, 6 bases. The CDR3 totals 12 residues. CDR1 is SGHRS, CDR2 YFSETQ, per germline. V was cut by 2 bases and J by 8 bases, with 10 bases left in between.

This clonotype occurred many times. V usage is TRBV5-1 and J usage is TRBJ1-1; 9 bases map to TRBD1. Trimming took 0 bases from V and 3 from J; bases not matched to a gene: 6. The CDR3 contains 16 residues. Per the germline V gene, CDR1 is SGHRS and CDR2 is YFSETQ. CDR3 amino acids: CASSLAEGDRDTEAFF. In nucleotides, the CDR3 is TGCGCCAGCAGCTTGGCCGAGGGGGACAGGGACACTGAAGCTTTCTTT. The whole variable domain, remainder taken from reference TRBV5-1 and TRBJ1-1, is KAGVTQTPRYLIKTRGQQVTLSCSPISGHRSVSWYQQTPGQGLQFLFEYFSETQRNKGNFPGRFSGRQFSNSRSEMNVSTLELGDSALYLCASSLAEGDRDTEAFFGQGTRLTVV.

This clonotype was counted a few times. V gene TRBV6-6 combines with J gene TRBJ2-7; 11 bases are a match to TRBD2. The J segment lost 7 bases and the V segment lost 6 bases, leaving 14 bases of the junction unmatched. Germline CDR1 MNHNY, CDR2 SVGAGI (reference sequence). The CDR3 runs 16 residues. CDR3 sequence (DNA): TGTGCCAGCAGCCCTACGAGTACTAGCGGGAGCCCGGAGCAGTACTTC. This translates into CASSPTSTSGSPEQYF.

V and J are TRBV27 and TRBJ2-7; possibly TRBD1 or TRBD2 for D (5 bases each). Between the trimmed V and J ends, which lost 1 base and 6 bases, there was a span of 19 bases. The V gene's germline CDR1 is MNHEY and CDR2 SMNVEV (reference sequence). The CDR3 is 16 amino acids. CDR3 nucleotides: TGTGCCAGCAGTTTATTCCTTTCGGGTTCCGGGGCCGAGCAGTACTTC. This translates into CASSLFLSGSGAEQYF.

The chain employs TRBV14 and TRBJ2-2; D is undetermined. Germline CDR1 reads SGHDN; CDR2 reads FVKESK. V was trimmed by 3 bases and J by 0 bases, leaving 11 bases between them. CDR3 size: 16 residues. The CDR3 region is CASSHGQRANTGELFF. The CDR3 nucleotides read TGTGCCAGCAGCCACGGGCAGCGCGCGAACACCGGGGAGCTGTTTTTT. Full variable domain (remainder filled in from reference TRBV14 and TRBJ2-2): EAGVTQFPSHSVIEKGQTVTLRCDPISGHDNLYWYRRVMGKEIKFLLHFVKESKQDESGMPNNRFLAERTGGTYSTLKVQPAELEDSGVYFCASSHGQRANTGELFFGEGSRLTVL.

J is TRBJ1-1 and V is TRBV7-2; D is unclear. The CDR3 runs to 11 residues. Germline V lookup: CDR1 SGHTA, CDR2 FQGNSA. V lost 4 bases and J lost 7, with 7 bases in between. The CDR3 region is CASSSRFEAFF. For the CDR3, the DNA is TGTGCCAGCAGCTCCCGATTTGAAGCTTTCTTT.

J is TRBJ1-3 and V is TRBV4-2; weak D call: TRBD1 (5 bases). Looked up from germline, CDR1 is LGHNA and CDR2 is YNFKEQ. The CDR3 consists of 16 residues. V shed 0 bases and J shed 8 bases, with 17 bases lying between them. CDR3 residues: CASSQESGGGWDTIYF. CDR3 in DNA: TGTGCCAGCAGCCAAGAATCTGGGGGAGGTTGGGACACCATATATTTT.

The J gene is TRBJ2-1, the V gene TRBV20-1, with TRBD2 identical over 12 bases. The length of the CDR3 is 17 residues. The trim removed 7 bases at V and 0 bases at J, leaving 10 bases unmatched. Germline V lookup: CDR1 DFQATT, CDR2 SNEGSKA (reference sequence). This CDR3 is CSVKGLAGLLSYNEQFF. The CDR3 DNA reads TGCAGTGTTAAGGGACTAGCGGGCCTCCTCTCCTACAATGAGCAGTTCTTC.

This clonotype was seen at least ten times. This chain joins TRBV10-3 and TRBJ2-3; maybe TRBD1 (6 bases). V lost 6 bases and J 4 bases, leaving 14 bases between the germline ends. The CDR3 contains 14 residues. Germline V gene data show CDR1 as ENHRY and CDR2 as SYGVKD. CDR3 bases: TGTGCCATCAGGGGACATACCTCGCCAGATACGCAGTATTTT. The encoded protein is CAIRGHTSPDTQYF.

This clonotype showed up many times. The V and J genes are TRBV20-1 and TRBJ2-3; D gene ambiguous. CDR3 length: 11 amino acids. The V gene lost 6 bases and the J gene lost 6 bases, with 10 bases spanning the gap. Per germline, CDR1 DFQATT and CDR2 SNEGSKA (reference sequence). The CDR3 loop is CSATAEDTQYF. CDR3 coding DNA: TGCAGTGCAACGGCCGAGGATACGCAGTATTTT.

In this sample, this clonotype turned up many times. The genes are TRBV6-5 and TRBJ1-1; 7 bases are a match to TRBD1. CDR3 size: 15 residues. V gave up 8 bases and J gave up 1 base; unmatched junction bases: 10. Germline CDR1 MNHEY, CDR2 SVGAGI. The CDR3 is CASYRPWTGNTEAFF. The CDR3 nucleotides read TGTGCCAGCTACCGCCCCTGGACAGGGAACACTGAAGCTTTCTTT.

In this sample, this clonotype turned up a few times. The J gene is TRBJ1-3, the V gene TRBV5-1, with D perhaps matching TRBD1 (6 bases). The V gene's germline CDR1 is SGHRS and CDR2 YFSETQ. The V end lost 3 bases, the J end lost 0 bases, and 13 bases lay between the germline ends. The CDR3 totals 16 residues. The CDR3 nucleotides read TGCGCCAGCAGCTCAAGTGGGGGCGCCTCTGGAAACACCATATATTTT. Amino acids: CASSSSGGASGNTIYF.

This clonotype came up a few times. The chain couples TRBV7-3 to TRBJ2-5; 9 bases agree with TRBD2. Germline CDR1 reads SGHTA; CDR2 reads FQGTGA. Trimming took 6 bases from V and 3 from J; bases not matched to a gene: 11. The CDR3 has 16 amino acids. CDR3: CASSRVGLAGKETQYF. CDR3 coding DNA: TGTGCCAGCAGTCGGGTGGGGCTAGCGGGAAAAGAGACCCAGTACTTC.

This clonotype has more than one count but fewer than ten. The CDR3 DNA is TGTGCCATCAGTCGACAGGGAGAGGGTGAAAAACTGTTTTTT. This encodes CAISRQGEGEKLFF. The V gene is TRBV10-3, the J gene TRBJ1-4; 7 bases fit TRBD1. The CDR3 totals 14 residues. V lost 5 bases to trimming and J lost 7 bases; unmatched junction nucleotides: 7. Germline V gene lookup returns CDR1 ENHRY and CDR2 SYGVKD.

In the case of this clonotype: Possible read error: a much larger clone is one base away. The rearrangement joins TRBV20-1 to TRBJ2-3, with D hard to call. V dropped 3 bases and J dropped 8 bases, with 12 bases sitting between them. Germline CDR1 reads DFQATT; CDR2 reads SNEGSKA (reference sequence). This CDR3 is built from 12 residues. The CDR3 protein is CSASVGVGTQYF. The CDR3 DNA reads as TGCAGTGCTAGTGTCGGAGTTGGTACGCAGTATTTT.

This clonotype was counted only a few times. The CDR3 is CASRHGSSDTQYF. CDR3 DNA: TGCGCCAGCAGGCACGGGAGTTCGGATACGCAGTATTTT. The rearrangement joins TRBV5-1 to TRBJ2-3, with D tentatively TRBD2 (6 bases). V lost 5 bases, J lost 6 bases, and 13 bases lay in between. CDR1 and CDR2 from the germline V gene are SGHRS and YFSETQ. This CDR3 has 13 residues.

There are a few counts of this clonotype. The chain couples TRBV5-1 to TRBJ1-5, with 7 bases matching TRBD1. This CDR3 is 17 amino acids long. J gave up 0 bases and V 0 bases, and 6 bases lay outside the gene matches. Germline V gene data show CDR1 as SGHRS and CDR2 as YFSETQ. The CDR3, as DNA: TGCGCCAGCAGCTTGGGGGACAGTTCTTATAGCAATCAGCCCCAGCATTTT. Protein product: CASSLGDSSYSNQPQHF.

The V gene is TRBV7-2, the J gene TRBJ1-5, with TRBD1 as a possible D gene (5 bases). Trimming removed 5 bases from V and 4 bases from J, with 15 bases in between. This CDR3 has 15 residues. Germline V gene data show CDR1 as SGHTA and CDR2 as FQGNSA. The CDR3 reads CASSPGGTLNQPQHF. The CDR3 region has the DNA TGTGCCAGCAGCCCTGGGGGGACCCTAAATCAGCCCCAGCATTTT.

The chain is built from TRBV20-1 and TRBJ2-3, with 8 bases lining up with TRBD2. The J segment lost 4 bases and the V segment lost 6 bases, leaving 9 bases of the junction unmatched. The length of the CDR3 is 14 residues. Germline CDR1 is DFQATT and CDR2 is SNEGSKA (reference sequence). CDR3 amino acids: CSAESGSSADTQYF. CDR3 nucleotide sequence: TGCAGTGCGGAAAGCGGGAGTAGCGCAGATACGCAGTATTTT.